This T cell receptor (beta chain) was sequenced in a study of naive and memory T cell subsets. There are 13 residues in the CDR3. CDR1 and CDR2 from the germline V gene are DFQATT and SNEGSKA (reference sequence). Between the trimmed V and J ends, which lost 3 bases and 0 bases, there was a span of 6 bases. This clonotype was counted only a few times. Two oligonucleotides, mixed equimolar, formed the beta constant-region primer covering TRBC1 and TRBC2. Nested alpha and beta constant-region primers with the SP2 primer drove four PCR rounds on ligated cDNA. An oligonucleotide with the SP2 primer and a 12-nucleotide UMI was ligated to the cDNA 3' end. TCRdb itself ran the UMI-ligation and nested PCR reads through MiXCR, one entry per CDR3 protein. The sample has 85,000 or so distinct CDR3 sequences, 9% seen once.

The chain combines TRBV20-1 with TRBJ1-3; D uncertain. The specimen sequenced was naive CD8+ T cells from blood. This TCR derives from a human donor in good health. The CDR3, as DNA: TGCAGTGCTAGTCCCGGCTCTGGAAACACCATATATTTT. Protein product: CSASPGSGNTIYF.